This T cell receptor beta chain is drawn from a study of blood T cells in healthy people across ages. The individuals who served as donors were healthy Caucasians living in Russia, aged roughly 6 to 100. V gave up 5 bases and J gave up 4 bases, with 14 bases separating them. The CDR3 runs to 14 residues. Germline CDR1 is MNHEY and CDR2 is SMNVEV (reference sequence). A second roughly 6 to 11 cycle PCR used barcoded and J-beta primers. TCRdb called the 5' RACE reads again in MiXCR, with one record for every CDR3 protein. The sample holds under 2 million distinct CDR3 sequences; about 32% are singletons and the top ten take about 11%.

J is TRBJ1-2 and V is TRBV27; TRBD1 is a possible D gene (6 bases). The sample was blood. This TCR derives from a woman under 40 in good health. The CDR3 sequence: CASSELTGTYGYTF. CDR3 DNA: TGTGCCAGCAGTGAACTCACAGGGACCTATGGCTACACCTTC.